One and the same sample provided the 21 T cell receptor beta chains below, sequenced in a study of T cell repertoires in cytomegalovirus infection (dated by TCRdb to about 2019). No antigen has been identified for these receptors. Reading the label with the study, this specimen's treatment or condition is: in vitro stimulation with specific CMV peptide epitopes to enrich CMV-specific T cells. For sequencing, an Illumina HiSeq 1500 was employed. TCRdb's own reprocessing of the public reads used fastp at Q25 and MiXCR and kept productive beta chains. Entries are consolidated by CDR3 protein sequence, retaining the most common genes and DNA. This sample gives approximately 990,000 distinct CDR3 sequences in total; about a third of them show up just once. In total, the top ten clones hold around an eighth of the sample. This sample comprised cultured CD8+ T cells from PBMCs, obtained from culture after CMV antigen stimulation. These receptors came from a human donor in good health (CMV status not recorded). Some clones in this sample may be carry-over from other donors' samples.

The table lists this clonotype with a few counts. The genes are TRBV7-9 and TRBJ2-5; perhaps TRBD2 as D (6 bases). The CDR3 runs to 14 residues. V gave up 9 bases and J gave up 2 bases, with 16 bases separating them. Germline CDR1 and CDR2: SEHNR and FQNEAQ (reference sequence). CDR3 loop: CASRSGGEQETQYF. The CDR3 DNA is TGTGCCAGTCGGTCGGGCGGGGAGCAAGAGACCCAGTACTTC.

At least ten counts were recorded for this clonotype. CDR3 bases: TGTGCCAGCAGCTTAGTTACCGGGACAGCTAGCTCCTACGAGCAGTACTTC. It specifies CASSLVTGTASSYEQYF. This rearrangement joins TRBV7-9 to TRBJ2-7; 7 positions agree with TRBD1. Per the germline V gene, CDR1 is SEHNR and CDR2 is FQNEAQ (reference sequence). The ends lost 1 base at V and 0 bases at J; junction bases unmatched: 9. CDR3 size: 17 residues.

J is TRBJ1-2 and V is TRBV14; 7 bases are shared with TRBD1. The CDR3 contains 16 residues. Germline V gene lookup returns CDR1 SGHDN and CDR2 FVKESK. J gave up 2 bases and V 1 base, and 7 bases lay outside the gene matches. The CDR3 nucleotides are TGTGCCAGCAGCCAAGTATGGTCCAGGGGGAACTATGGCTACACCTTC. Protein sequence: CASSQVWSRGNYGYTF.

This clonotype occurred many times. This chain uses TRBV7-6 with TRBJ2-1, with 12 bases matching TRBD2. CDR1 and CDR2 (germline): SGHVS, FNYEAQ. CDR3 size: 16 residues. V was clipped by 7 bases and J by 5 bases; unmatched bases: 9. The CDR3 spells CASTSEASGGDNEQFF. The CDR3 nucleotides read TGTGCCAGCACCTCCGAGGCTAGCGGGGGGGACAATGAGCAGTTCTTC. The complete variable domain, with remaining parts taken from reference TRBV7-6 and TRBJ2-1, reads GAGVSQSPRYKVTKRGQDVALRCDPISGHVSLYWYRQALGQGPEFLTYFNYEAQQDKSGLPNDRFSAERPEGSISTLTIQRTEQRDSAMYRCASTSEASGGDNEQFFGPGTRLTVL.

This clonotype was seen only a few times. The gene calls are TRBV4-3 and TRBJ2-1; a possible D gene is TRBD2 (5 bases). This CDR3 comprises 15 residues. Germline CDR1 LGHNA, CDR2 YSLEER. Trimming cost V 2 bases and J 0 bases, with 8 bases left between them. CDR3 bases: TGCGCCAGCAGCCAACTAGGGAGCTCCTACAATGAGCAGTTCTTC. Encoded protein: CASSQLGSSYNEQFF.

This clonotype was seen at least ten times. The chain recombines TRBV7-9 with TRBJ2-1, with D possibly matching TRBD1 (5 bases). The CDR3 has 10 residues. CDR1 is SEHNR and CDR2 is FQNEAQ in the germline V gene (reference sequence). Trimming removed 10 bases at V and 7 bases at J, with 8 bases between. The CDR3 region is CATRGNEQFF. The CDR3 DNA reads as TGTGCCACAAGGGGAAATGAGCAGTTCTTC.

The V and J genes are TRBV7-6 and TRBJ2-1, with TRBD2 as a possible D gene (7 bases). This CDR3 is 17 amino acids long. Germline V gene sequence: CDR1 SGHVS, CDR2 FNYEAQ. V was pared by 5 bases and J by 2 bases, with 19 bases between. CDR3 nucleotides: TGTGCCAGCAGCGAGTCATGGGGGGGGGCTCCCTACAATGAGCAGTTCTTC. Amino acids: CASSESWGGAPYNEQFF. The full variable domain, completed using reference TRBV7-6 and TRBJ2-1, is GAGVSQSPRYKVTKRGQDVALRCDPISGHVSLYWYRQALGQGPEFLTYFNYEAQQDKSGLPNDRFSAERPEGSISTLTIQRTEQRDSAMYRCASSESWGGAPYNEQFFGPGTRLTVL.

The chain links TRBV6-5 to TRBJ1-2, with TRBD1 identical over 9 bases. The CDR3 totals 14 residues. V shed 5 bases and J 5 bases; nucleotides not matched to a gene: 6. Looked up from germline, CDR1 is MNHEY and CDR2 is SVGAGI. The CDR3 region is CASSVDRGVYGYTF. DNA of the CDR3: TGTGCCAGCAGTGTGGACAGGGGAGTTTATGGCTACACCTTC.

This chain joins TRBV2 and TRBJ2-2; the match to TRBD1 covers 9 bases. From germline, CDR1 is SNHLY and CDR2 FYNNEI. This CDR3 comprises 15 residues. V shed 6 bases and J 1 base; nucleotides not matched to a gene: 3. The CDR3 protein is CASRGDRENTGELFF. CDR3 DNA sequence: TGTGCCAGCAGAGGGGACAGGGAGAACACCGGGGAGCTGTTTTTT.

The chain is built from TRBV14 and TRBJ1-4; D is possibly TRBD1 (6 bases). The CDR3 loop spans 16 amino acids. Trimming cost V 0 bases and J 5 bases, with 13 bases left between them. The germline CDR1 and CDR2 sequences are SGHDN and FVKESK. CDR3 sequence: CASSQDARGLNEKLFF. CDR3 nucleotide sequence: TGTGCCAGCAGCCAAGACGCCAGGGGTTTGAATGAAAAACTGTTTTTT.

This clonotype was observed many times. The chain joins TRBV7-2 to TRBJ2-2, with D perhaps TRBD1 (5 bases). The CDR3 contains 15 residues. Trimming removed 5 bases at V and 1 base at J, with 11 bases between. The germline V gene encodes CDR1 SGHTA and CDR2 FQGNSA. Here the CDR3 reads CASSTYTGNTGELFF. As DNA, the CDR3 is TGTGCCAGCAGCACGTACACAGGGAACACCGGGGAGCTGTTTTTT.

The chain couples TRBV19 to TRBJ2-3, with D hard to call. Trimming took off 0 bases at V and 2 bases at J, with 6 bases between the two ends. CDR3 length: 14 residues. Germline CDR1 reads LNHDA; CDR2 reads SQIVND (reference sequence). CDR3 amino acids: CASSIDTHTDTQYF. Written as DNA, the CDR3 is TGTGCCAGTAGTATAGACACCCACACAGATACGCAGTATTTT.

V and J are TRBV19 and TRBJ2-7; the match to TRBD2 covers 7 bases. Looked up from germline, CDR1 is LNHDA and CDR2 is SQIVND (reference sequence). V trimming: 1 base; J trimming: 0 bases; junction bases outside the gene matches: 3. CDR3 size: 15 residues. The CDR3: CASSIAGGGSYEQYF. The CDR3 DNA reads TGTGCCAGTAGTATAGCCGGCGGGGGCTCCTACGAGCAGTACTTC.

The chain employs TRBV7-2 and TRBJ2-5; unclear D gene. Germline CDR1 reads SGHTA; CDR2 reads FQGNSA. The CDR3 extends over 14 amino acids. V lost 4 bases to trimming and J lost 2 bases, with 11 bases between them. CDR3 amino acids: CASSSSTVQETQYF. CDR3 coding DNA: TGTGCCAGCAGCTCATCTACAGTACAAGAGACCCAGTACTTC.

This clonotype was recorded at least ten times. V usage is TRBV7-2 and J usage is TRBJ1-2, with 10 bases aligning to TRBD1. With 5 bases clipped from V and 8 bases from J, the junction kept 11 bases outside the gene matches. Germline V gene lookup returns CDR1 SGHTA and CDR2 FQGNSA. This CDR3 spans 15 amino acids. The CDR3 nucleotides are TGTGCCAGCAGCGAAAACCGACAGGGGGCGAAGGGCTACACCTTC. Translating gives CASSENRQGAKGYTF.

This clonotype has more than one count but fewer than ten. The chain employs TRBV7-3 and TRBJ1-1; 9 bases map to TRBD1. With 5 bases clipped from V and 6 bases from J, the junction kept 4 bases outside the gene matches. Germline-derived CDR1 and CDR2 are SGHTA and FQGTGA. The length of the CDR3 is 13 residues. CDR3 DNA: TGTGCCAGCAGCCGGACAGGGGAGCCTGAAGCTTTCTTT. Translation gives CASSRTGEPEAFF.

The chain is built from TRBV7-9 and TRBJ1-2; D is unresolved. This CDR3 comprises 13 residues. The V end was cut by 7 bases, the J end by 6 bases, with 15 bases between. Germline CDR1 and CDR2: SEHNR and FQNEAQ (reference sequence). DNA of the CDR3: TGTGCCAGCAAGGGAGGCGGGATTGATGGCTACACCTTC. Its protein is CASKGGGIDGYTF.

The gene calls are TRBV10-1 and TRBJ2-1; possibly TRBD1 for D (5 bases). Looked up from germline, CDR1 is WNHNN and CDR2 is SYGVQD (reference sequence). Trimming pared 8 bases from V and 4 bases from J, leaving 15 bases between. The CDR3 has 14 residues. The CDR3 reads CASSSPRTYNEQFF. The CDR3, as DNA: TGCGCCAGCTCAAGCCCCCGGACATACAATGAGCAGTTCTTC.

This clonotype was observed a handful of times. The rearrangement links TRBV28 to TRBJ2-2; no clear D. Germline V gene lookup returns CDR1 MDHEN and CDR2 SYDVKM. The length of the CDR3 is 13 residues. V was shortened by 7 bases and J by 5 bases, with 11 bases between the two germline ends. The CDR3 spells CASNSWSTGELFF. CDR3 in DNA: TGTGCCAGCAATTCCTGGTCGACCGGGGAGCTGTTTTTT.

The chain recombines TRBV7-3 with TRBJ2-5; TRBD2 matches 12 bases. Germline CDR1 and CDR2: SGHTA and FQGTGA. Unmatched junction bases numbered 21, after V lost 6 bases and J lost 4 bases. The CDR3 covers 20 residues. The CDR3 loop is CASRPPPQTSGGEVSETQYF. Here the CDR3 DNA reads TGTGCCAGCAGACCTCCCCCCCAGACTAGCGGGGGAGAGGTTTCAGAGACCCAGTACTTC.

In this sample, this clonotype turned up many times. The rearrangement uses TRBV7-2 and TRBJ2-3; D is undetermined. V was clipped by 3 bases and J by 6 bases, with 7 bases between them. Germline V gene data show CDR1 as SGHTA and CDR2 as FQGNSA. The CDR3 spans 12 residues. The CDR3: CASSFAADTQYF. DNA for the CDR3: TGTGCCAGCAGCTTTGCGGCGGATACGCAGTATTTT.